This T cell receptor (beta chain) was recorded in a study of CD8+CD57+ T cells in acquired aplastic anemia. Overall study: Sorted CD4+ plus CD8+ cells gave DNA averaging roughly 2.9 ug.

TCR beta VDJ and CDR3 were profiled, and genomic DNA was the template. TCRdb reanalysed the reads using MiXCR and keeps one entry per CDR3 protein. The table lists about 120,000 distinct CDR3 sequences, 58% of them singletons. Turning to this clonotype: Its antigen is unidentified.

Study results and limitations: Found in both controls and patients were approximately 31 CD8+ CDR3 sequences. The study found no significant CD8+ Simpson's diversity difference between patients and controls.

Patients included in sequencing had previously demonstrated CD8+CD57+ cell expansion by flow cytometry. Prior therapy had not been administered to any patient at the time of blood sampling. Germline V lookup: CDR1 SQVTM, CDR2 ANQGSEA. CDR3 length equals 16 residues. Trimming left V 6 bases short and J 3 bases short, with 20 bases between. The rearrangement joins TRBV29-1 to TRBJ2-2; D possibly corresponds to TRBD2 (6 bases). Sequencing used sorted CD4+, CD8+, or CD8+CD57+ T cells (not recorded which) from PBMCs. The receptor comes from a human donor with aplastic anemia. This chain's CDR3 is CSVASEGPWDTGELFF. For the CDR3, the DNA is TGCAGCGTCGCGTCGGAGGGACCGTGGGACACCGGGGAGCTGTTTTTT.